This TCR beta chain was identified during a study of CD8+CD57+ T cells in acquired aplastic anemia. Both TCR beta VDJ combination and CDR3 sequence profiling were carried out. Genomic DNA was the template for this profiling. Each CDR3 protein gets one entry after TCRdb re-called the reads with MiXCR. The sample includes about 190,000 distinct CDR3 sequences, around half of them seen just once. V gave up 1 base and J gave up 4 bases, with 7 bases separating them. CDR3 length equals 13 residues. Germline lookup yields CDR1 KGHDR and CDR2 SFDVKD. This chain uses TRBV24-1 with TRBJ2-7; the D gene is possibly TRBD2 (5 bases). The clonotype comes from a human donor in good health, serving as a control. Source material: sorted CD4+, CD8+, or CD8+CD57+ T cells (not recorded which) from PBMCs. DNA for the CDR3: TGTGCCACCAGTGATTTTCGGGGATACGAGCAGTACTTC. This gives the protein CATSDFRGYEQYF.